The clone carrying this TCR beta chain was seen a few times. Its antigen is undetermined. Trimming cost V 6 bases and J 0 bases, with 9 bases left between them. CDR1 is SGHRS and CDR2 is YFSETQ in the germline V gene. The length of the CDR3 is 13 residues. Each donor's status was that of a healthy bone marrow donor. This sample stems from a study of cytomegalovirus exposure and HLA in healthy donors. Vbeta (60) and Jbeta (13) primers were used in the PCR. The table came from immunoSEQ multiplex PCR; TCRdb's copy has only in-frame clones and leaves some out. This sample has about 130,000 clones, with more than 15% found just once. Regarding the study as a whole: A previous analysis found most TCR beta V segments productive roughly 87% or roughly 30% of the time.

This sequence was found in a female donor in good health and CMV-seropositive. The chain is built from TRBV5-1 and TRBJ2-5; D perhaps matches TRBD2 (6 bases). Material: PBMCs. For the CDR3, the DNA is TGCGCCAGCATAGGAGGGGACCAAGAGACCCAGTACTTC. It codes for CASIGGDQETQYF.